The 25 T cell receptor beta chains listed next were all sequenced from one sample in a study of T cells after yellow fever vaccination. One entry per CDR3 protein, called by TCRdb with MiXCR from the 5' RACE reads. This sample has a few hundred thousand distinct CDR3 sequences, with around 6.8% found just once. Sequencing used PBMCs, obtained around 45 days after the first yellow fever vaccination. Receptors originate from a man younger than 30 who received the YFV17D yellow fever vaccine.

The J gene is TRBJ2-1, the V gene TRBV5-1; 14 bases fit TRBD2. V lost 0 bases, J lost 9 bases, and 8 bases stayed unmatched. The CDR3 has 17 residues. Looked up from germline, CDR1 is SGHRS and CDR2 is YFSETQ. CDR3 loop: CASSLGLAGGPYSEQFF. For the CDR3, the DNA is TGCGCCAGCAGCTTGGGACTAGCGGGGGGGCCTTATTCTGAGCAGTTCTTC. The full variable domain, completed using reference TRBV5-1 and TRBJ2-1, is KAGVTQTPRYLIKTRGQQVTLSCSPISGHRSVSWYQQTPGQGLQFLFEYFSETQRNKGNFPGRFSGRQFSNSRSEMNVSTLELGDSALYLCASSLGLAGGPYSEQFFGPGTRLTVL.

This clonotype occurred many times. The chain joins TRBV12-3 or TRBV12-4 to TRBJ2-3; TRBD2 aligns across 9 bases. The V gene end was trimmed by 6 bases and the J gene end by 5 bases; junction bases not matched to a gene: 12. This CDR3 spans 16 amino acids. The CDR3 loop reads CASRASLGLAVDTQYF. CDR3 nucleotide sequence: TGTGCCAGCAGGGCGTCTTTGGGACTAGCCGTAGATACGCAGTATTTT.

Only a few counts were recorded for this clonotype. This chain connects TRBV6-2 or TRBV6-3 to TRBJ1-2; D unclear. V lost 5 bases to trimming and J lost 6 bases, with 13 bases between them. This CDR3 contains 13 residues. Per the germline V gene, CDR1 is MNHEY and CDR2 is SVGEGT. The CDR3 DNA follows: TGTGCCAGCAGTCTCGGGATGCTAGATGGCTACACCTTC. Translation gives CASSLGMLDGYTF.

This clonotype has more than one count but fewer than ten. The rearrangement joins TRBV5-1 to TRBJ1-1, with D unclear. This CDR3 has 15 residues. CDR1 is SGHRS and CDR2 is YFSETQ in the germline V gene. The V gene lost 0 bases and the J gene lost 4 bases, with 13 bases spanning the gap. CDR3 residues: CASSLANLGFTEAFF. The CDR3 region has the DNA TGCGCCAGCAGCTTGGCCAACTTGGGTTTCACTGAAGCTTTCTTT.

This clonotype was seen only a few times. V is TRBV20-1 and J is TRBJ1-5; possible D gene TRBD1, 6 bases. The germline V gene has CDR1 DFQATT and CDR2 SNEGSKA (reference sequence). Trimming stripped 1 base from V and 6 bases from J, with 13 bases between. The CDR3 runs to 14 residues. As DNA, the CDR3 is TGCAGTGCTAGAGCCGTAGGGGGGCCTCAGCCCCAGCATTTT. Translating it yields CSARAVGGPQPQHF.

The table lists this clonotype with a few counts. The chain couples TRBV20-1 to TRBJ1-2; D call uncertain. CDR1 is DFQATT and CDR2 is SNEGSKA in the germline V gene (reference sequence). V dropped 4 bases and J dropped 4 bases, with 19 bases sitting between them. This CDR3 has 15 residues. The CDR3 DNA reads as TGCAGTGCTATTGAGTCGGTTGGGGAGGCCTATGGCTACACCTTC. It is translated as CSAIESVGEAYGYTF.

Many counts were recorded for this clonotype. The rearrangement links TRBV7-2 to TRBJ1-5; D unresolved. The CDR3 runs 13 residues. The V gene's germline CDR1 is SGHTA and CDR2 FQGNSA. V lost 1 base to trimming and J lost 4 bases, with 5 bases between them. CDR3 DNA sequence: TGTGCCAGCAGCTTAGATATAAATCAGCCCCAGCATTTT. Amino acids: CASSLDINQPQHF.

The chain joins TRBV18 to TRBJ2-5, with 7 bases aligning to TRBD1. This CDR3 is 16 amino acids long. From germline, CDR1 is KGHSH and CDR2 LQKENI. V was pared by 3 bases and J by 0 bases, with 7 bases of the junction left unmatched. CDR3 DNA: TGTGCCAGCTCACCCCCCTCAGGGGGATACCAAGAGACCCAGTACTTC. This gives the protein CASSPPSGGYQETQYF.

This clonotype was counted only a few times. V usage is TRBV12-3 or TRBV12-4 and J usage is TRBJ1-4, with 9 bases fitting TRBD1. The CDR3 runs to 16 residues. Trimming removed 3 bases from V and 5 bases from J; junction bases left unmatched: 7. The CDR3 nucleotides read TGTGCCAGCAGTTTTCTCCGGGACAGGGAAAATGAAAAACTGTTTTTT. Amino acids: CASSFLRDRENEKLFF.

V is TRBV29-1 and J is TRBJ1-2; perhaps TRBD1 as D (6 bases). This CDR3 comprises 13 residues. Germline loops: CDR1 SQVTM, CDR2 ANQGSEA. The V end was cut by 5 bases, the J end by 1 base, with 11 bases between. The CDR3 DNA follows: TGCAGCGTTCGACAGGACCTTAACTATGGCTACACCTTC. Its translation: CSVRQDLNYGYTF.

In its sample, this clonotype was seen many times. The chain links TRBV7-9 to TRBJ1-1; D ambiguous. Germline loops: CDR1 SEHNR, CDR2 FQNEAQ (reference sequence). CDR3 length: 12 residues. Trimming took off 0 bases at V and 7 bases at J, with 6 bases between the two ends. The CDR3 sequence is CASSLAGFEAFF. The CDR3 DNA reads as TGTGCCAGCAGCTTAGCTGGGTTTGAAGCTTTCTTT.

This clonotype was observed a handful of times. The J gene is TRBJ2-1, the V gene TRBV7-6; D gene ambiguous. The ends were cut back, 1 base at V and 6 bases at J, with 10 bases in the middle. CDR3 size: 14 residues. Germline CDR1 reads SGHVS; CDR2 reads FNYEAQ. Written as DNA, the CDR3 is TGTGCCAGCAGCTTAGTGACGAGTGGCAATGAGCAGTTCTTC. Amino acid sequence: CASSLVTSGNEQFF.

This clonotype was seen a few times. This sequence joins TRBV12-3 or TRBV12-4 and TRBJ2-2; the match to TRBD2 covers 10 bases. CDR3 length: 20 amino acids. Trimming cost V 3 bases and J 4 bases; bases outside gene matches: 17. Written as DNA, the CDR3 is TGTGCCAGCAGTTTCCGTACTCCGACTCCGGGACTAGCGACCACCGGGGAGCTGTTTTTT. Translating it yields CASSFRTPTPGLATTGELFF.

This clonotype was observed many times. The chain recombines TRBV7-2 with TRBJ1-4; possibly TRBD1 for D (6 bases). Germline V gene data show CDR1 as SGHTA and CDR2 as FQGNSA. This CDR3 has 16 amino acids. The germline V and J ends were trimmed by 5 bases and 7 bases, with 20 bases remaining between them. CDR3 sequence (DNA): TGTGCCAGCAGCCCCGCCTACAGGGTTCGTGGTGAAAAACTGTTTTTT. Translating gives CASSPAYRVRGEKLFF.

This clonotype was counted ten times or more. This chain connects TRBV11-1 to TRBJ2-2; 14 nucleotides agree with TRBD2. CDR3 length equals 21 residues. CDR1 is SGHAT and CDR2 is FQDESV in the germline V gene (reference sequence). The trim removed 4 bases at V and 1 base at J, leaving 14 bases unmatched. The DNA for the CDR3 is TGTGCCAGCAGCTCCCCGCGGGCGGGACTAGCGGGGGCCATGAACACCGGGGAGCTGTTTTTT. This sequence encodes CASSSPRAGLAGAMNTGELFF. The variable domain in full, with the rest retrieved from reference TRBV11-1 and TRBJ2-2, is EAEVAQSPRYKITEKSQAVAFWCDPISGHATLYWYRQILGQGPELLVQFQDESVVDDSQLPKDRFSAERLKGVDSTLKIQPAELGDSAMYLCASSSPRAGLAGAMNTGELFFGEGSRLTVL.

The chain joins TRBV11-2 to TRBJ2-2, with TRBD2 identical over 11 bases. CDR3 length: 18 residues. J was trimmed by 5 bases and V by 0 bases; bases with no gene match: 8. The germline V gene has CDR1 SGHAT and CDR2 FQNNGV. The CDR3 nucleotides are TGTGCCAGCAGCTTAGATGCTAGCGGGGGGCTCTGGACCGGGGAGCTGTTTTTT. Translated: CASSLDASGGLWTGELFF.

V and J are TRBV5-1 and TRBJ2-5; D is perhaps TRBD2 (6 bases). This CDR3 contains 17 residues. Per the germline V gene, CDR1 is SGHRS and CDR2 is YFSETQ. Between the trimmed V and J ends, which lost 4 bases and 3 bases, there was a span of 22 bases. The CDR3 is CASSPGVGPRWEETQYF. CDR3 nucleotide sequence: TGCGCCAGCAGCCCGGGAGTGGGACCCCGATGGGAAGAGACCCAGTACTTC.

There are many counts of this clonotype. The rearrangement joins TRBV4-3 to TRBJ2-1, with 8 bases fitting TRBD2. Trimming removed 0 bases from V and 2 bases from J; junction bases left unmatched: 3. CDR3 length: 16 amino acids. Per germline, CDR1 LGHNA and CDR2 YSLEER. CDR3: CASSQDSGGAYNEQFF. CDR3 DNA: TGCGCCAGCAGCCAAGATTCCGGGGGGGCCTACAATGAGCAGTTCTTC.

The rearrangement links TRBV9 to TRBJ2-2; the match to TRBD1 covers 8 bases. This CDR3 contains 15 residues. Germline CDR1 is SGDLS and CDR2 is YYNGEE. The V and J ends lost 5 bases and 5 bases, in that order; junction bases with no gene match: 8. CDR3 nucleotide sequence: TGTGCCAGCAGACTGGGGCAGGGGGCGACCGGGGAGCTGTTTTTT. Protein product: CASRLGQGATGELFF.

The chain carries TRBV7-2 and TRBJ2-1; D possibly corresponds to TRBD2 (6 bases). The V gene lost 8 bases and the J gene lost 6 bases, with 14 bases spanning the gap. CDR1 and CDR2 (germline): SGHTA, FQGNSA. The CDR3 has 13 residues. CDR3 loop: CASGRGVGNEQFF. The CDR3 DNA reads as TGTGCCAGCGGGCGCGGGGTGGGCAATGAGCAGTTCTTC.

The chain joins TRBV7-2 to TRBJ2-1; TRBD2 agrees at 7 bases. The ends lost 2 bases at V and 4 bases at J; junction bases unmatched: 5. Germline V lookup: CDR1 SGHTA, CDR2 FQGNSA. The CDR3 extends over 15 amino acids. CDR3 in amino acids: CASSLRASGYNEQFF. The CDR3 nucleotides are TGTGCCAGCAGCTTACGGGCTAGCGGATACAATGAGCAGTTCTTC.

The rearrangement joins TRBV6-5 to TRBJ2-2, with a weak D call TRBD1 (5 bases). The CDR3 extends over 17 amino acids. Germline loops: CDR1 MNHEY, CDR2 SVGAGI. Trimming pared 1 base from V and 0 bases from J, leaving 12 bases between. Here the CDR3 reads CASSYWAGRSNTGELFF. CDR3 nucleotide sequence: TGTGCCAGCAGTTACTGGGCAGGGCGTTCGAACACCGGGGAGCTGTTTTTT.

This clonotype showed up many times. CDR3 in amino acids: CASADRAYTGELFF. In nucleotides, the CDR3 is TGTGCCAGCGCGGACAGGGCCTACACCGGGGAGCTGTTTTTT. The chain links TRBV7-9 to TRBJ2-2; 8 bases match TRBD1. J lost 3 bases, V lost 8 bases, and 5 bases had no gene match. CDR3 length: 14 amino acids. CDR1 is SEHNR and CDR2 is FQNEAQ in the germline V gene (reference sequence). Looking up the rest from reference TRBV7-9 and TRBJ2-2 gives the full variable domain: DTGVSQNPRHKITKRGQNVTFRCDPISEHNRLYWYRQTLGQGPEFLTYFQNEAQLEKSRLLSDRFSAERPKGSFSTLEIQRTEQGDSAMYLCASADRAYTGELFFGEGSRLTVL.

The gene calls are TRBV5-4 and TRBJ2-5; unclear D gene. CDR1 SGHNT and CDR2 YYREEE come from the germline V gene (reference sequence). The V and J ends lost 0 bases and 0 bases respectively, with 15 bases between them. This CDR3 region has 17 residues. The CDR3 is CASSLAGGVRYQETQYF. The CDR3, as DNA: TGTGCCAGCAGCTTGGCCGGTGGTGTGAGATACCAAGAGACCCAGTACTTC.

This clonotype has at least ten counts. This chain joins TRBV7-3 and TRBJ2-7; TRBD1 agrees at 7 bases. V lost 5 bases and J lost 4; bases outside the gene matches: 17. The germline gives CDR1 SGHTA, CDR2 FQGTGA. The CDR3 extends over 17 amino acids. Here the CDR3 DNA reads TGTGCCAGCAGCACGACGGACGAAACAGGGGCACTTTACGAGCAGTACGTC. This sequence encodes CASSTTDETGALYEQYV.